This entry features one T cell receptor beta chain sequence. Its antigen is unknown. TCRdb's copy holds only in-frame clones and misses some; the assay was immunoSEQ multiplex PCR. The profile shows some 130,000 clones, 90% of them singletons. This sample is drawn from a study of T cell responses to AZD1222 COVID-19 vaccine. The study's findings and limits: An increase in Spike-specific TCR breadth and depth was observed after two AZD1222 doses.

The V and J ends lost 1 base and 3 bases respectively, with 7 bases between them. Per germline, CDR1 GTSNPN and CDR2 SVGIG (reference sequence). The CDR3 extends over 13 amino acids. Sequenced here: peripheral blood, sampled on day 0 of AZD1222 vaccination. The rearrangement joins TRBV30 to TRBJ2-1; D remains ambiguous. This sequence was found in an adult in good health. The CDR3 loop reads CAWSAIRYNEQFF. The DNA of the CDR3 is TGTGCCTGGAGTGCCATCCGCTACAATGAGCAGTTCTTC.